This T cell receptor (beta chain) stems from a study of blood T cell repertoires in COVID-19. In the study overall: Acute and convalescent COVID-19 specimens originated in the United States, Italy and Spain.

The protocol was immunoSEQ multiplex PCR, while the TCRdb copy is restricted to in-frame clones and leaves out a portion. The data contain about 87,000 clones, about 87% of them seen just once; the ten biggest clones take up under 6%. The TCR comes from a man aged 35 to 55 with acute or convalescent COVID-19. The sequencing input was peripheral blood.

The DNA for the CDR3 is TGTGCCAGCAGGATAGGGAGTGTAGGTGGCACTGAAGCTTTCTTT. The encoded protein is CASRIGSVGGTEAFF. J is TRBJ1-1 and V is TRBV7-2; D gene uncertain. Trimming cost V 6 bases and J 4 bases, with 18 bases left between them. The germline V gene has CDR1 SGHTA and CDR2 FQGNSA. The length of the CDR3 is 15 residues.